The clone carrying this T cell receptor beta chain was observed a handful of times. Its cognate antigen is unknown. The sample belongs to a study of blood T cells in healthy people across ages. Points from the study as a whole: Higher diversity, along with more naive CD4+ cells, distinguished long-lived donors from aged donors.

The CDR3 loop spans 16 amino acids. Deletions cut 6 bases from V and 1 base from J, with 16 bases between. The V gene's germline CDR1 is MDHEN and CDR2 SYDVKM. A J-beta primer mix and a sample-barcoded 5' primer were used in a second PCR of about 7 to 12 cycles. TCRdb passed the 5' RACE reads through MiXCR, listing each CDR3 protein once. The sample includes over 500,000 distinct CDR3 sequences, roughly a quarter seen only once; the top ten take 3% to 4%. PBMCs, at least 7 million per sample, were isolated. These data were also reused for a study on T cells of mothers and their children. That study adds: Added by the second PCR's M1S primer were sample barcodes and 2-4 random nucleotides.

The sample taken for sequencing was blood. The chain joins TRBV28 to TRBJ2-4; a possible D gene is TRBD1 (6 bases). The source of this sequence is a boy aged 2 to 10 in good health. The CDR3 DNA sequence: TGTGCCAGCAGGACAGGTGGGGAAGAGGCCAAAAACATTCAGTACTTC. Amino acids: CASRTGGEEAKNIQYF.